This is a list of T cell receptor beta chains from one sample in a study of T cell changes during pregnancy in multiple sclerosis. The protocol was immunoSEQ multiplex PCR, while the TCRdb copy is restricted to in-frame clones and leaves out a portion. The sample records 90,000 to 130,000 clones, about 93% being singletons. The source material was peripheral blood, sampled in the third trimester of pregnancy. The source of these receptors is a female donor with multiple sclerosis, enrolled in a pregnancy study. The CDR3 runs from the conserved cysteine through the conserved F or W. A D gene is named only where the DNA matches it firmly. Rows give clone size only sometimes, using once, few, many, or a class for an expanded clone.

J,V,D,size,CDR3,DNA
TRBJ2-7,TRBV25-1,NA,NA,CASSDHDSYEQYF,TGTGCCAGCAGTGACCACGACAGCTACGAGCAGTACTTC
TRBJ1-1,TRBV2,TRBD1,NA,CASSEPSRQGDGSTEAFF,TGTGCCAGCAGTGAACCATCCCGACAGGGGGATGGAAGCACTGAAGCTTTCTTT
TRBJ2-7,TRBV5-1,NA,NA,CASSLSPRERDEQYF,TGCGCCAGCAGCTTGTCCCCCCGGGAAAGGGACGAGCAGTACTTC
TRBJ2-2,TRBV27,NA,NA,CASSSNPRNTGELFF,TGTGCCAGCAGTTCAAATCCGCGGAACACCGGGGAGCTGTTTTTT
TRBJ1-2,TRBV5-8,NA,NA,CASSLAGAFYGYTF,TGTGCCAGCAGCTTGGCAGGGGCCTTCTATGGCTACACCTTC
TRBJ1-5,TRBV5-8,TRBD1,NA,CASSLAPGGLGQPQHF,TGTGCCAGCAGCTTGGCCCCAGGGGGGTTAGGTCAGCCCCAGCATTTT
TRBJ2-2,TRBV6-1,TRBD1,once,CAGTRQGAGELFF,TGTGCCGGCACCAGACAGGGGGCCGGGGAGCTGTTTTTT
TRBJ2-2,TRBV5-6,TRBD2,NA,CASSSPGTSGALGTGELFF,TGTGCCAGCAGTTCTCCCGGGACTAGCGGAGCGTTGGGCACCGGGGAGCTGTTTTTT
TRBJ1-5,TRBV11-3,NA,NA,CASSRGGSYSNQPQHF,TGTGCCAGCAGCCGCGGGGGCTCGTATAGCAATCAGCCCCAGCATTTT
TRBJ2-1,TRBV7-9,NA,NA,CASSSPNSNEQFF,TGTGCCAGCAGCTCCCCGAACTCCAATGAGCAGTTCTTC
TRBJ2-3,TRBV5-1,NA,NA,CASSSTGVRTDTQYF,TGCGCCAGCAGCTCGACAGGAGTCCGCACAGATACGCAGTATTTT
TRBJ2-7,TRBV5-1,TRBD1,NA,CASSLVADRAVEQYF,TGCGCCAGCAGCTTGGTAGCCGACAGGGCGGTCGAGCAGTACTTC
TRBJ1-3,TRBV5-1,TRBD1,NA,CASSLAAGGLSGNTIYF,TGCGCCAGCAGCTTGGCCGCAGGGGGTCTCTCTGGAAACACCATATATTTT
TRBJ1-1,TRBV7-9,NA,NA,CASSLVRVNTEAFF,TGTGCCAGCAGCTTAGTAAGAGTGAACACTGAAGCTTTCTTT
TRBJ1-2,TRBV5-4,NA,NA,CASSTPGLRGRKYGYTF,TGTGCCAGCAGCACCCCCGGACTACGTGGAAGAAAGTATGGCTACACCTTC
TRBJ1-2,TRBV5-1,TRBD1,NA,CASSLGQGTDMNGYTF,TGCGCCAGCAGCTTGGGACAGGGGACGGATATGAATGGCTACACCTTC
TRBJ2-1,TRBV6-5,NA,NA,CASSPPQGFNNEQFF,TGTGCCAGCAGCCCCCCCCAGGGATTCAACAATGAGCAGTTCTTC
TRBJ2-2,TRBV19,TRBD1,NA,CASTKGQINTGELFF,TGTGCCAGTACGAAGGGACAGATAAACACCGGGGAGCTGTTTTTT
TRBJ1-5,TRBV6-7,NA,NA,CASSDPNLGGRFNQPQHF,TGTGCCAGCAGTGACCCGAACTTAGGTGGGAGATTCAATCAGCCCCAGCATTTT
TRBJ2-1,TRBV27,NA,NA,CASKTSHTYNEQFF,TGTGCCAGCAAAACTAGCCATACTTACAATGAGCAGTTCTTC
TRBJ1-1,TRBV19,NA,few,CASSRGQNTEAFF,TGTGCCAGTAGCCGGGGACAAAACACTGAAGCTTTCTTT
TRBJ2-7,TRBV15,NA,NA,CATSRAGSRGNEQYF,TGTGCCACCAGCAGAGCCGGCTCAAGGGGCAACGAGCAGTACTTC
TRBJ1-2,TRBV7-2,TRBD1,NA,CAIKPRQGGNYGYTF,TGTGCCATCAAACCAAGACAGGGCGGTAACTATGGCTACACCTTC
TRBJ1-1,TRBV28,NA,NA,CASNEGRWANTEAFF,TGTGCCAGCAATGAGGGTAGGTGGGCCAACACTGAAGCTTTCTTT
TRBJ1-5,TRBV19,TRBD1,NA,CASSLDREGNQPQHF,TGTGCCAGTAGTCTGGACAGGGAGGGGAATCAGCCCCAGCATTTT
TRBJ2-1,TRBV9,TRBD1,NA,CASSVGQGLGEQFF,TGTGCCAGCAGCGTGGGACAGGGATTAGGCGAGCAGTTCTTC
TRBJ2-7,TRBV7-3,NA,NA,CASSLGGSTHEQYF,TGTGCCAGCAGCTTAGGGGGGAGTACCCACGAGCAGTACTTC
TRBJ2-7,TRBV5-4,TRBD1,once,CASSMIPGQRTYEQYF,TGTGCCAGCAGCATGATTCCGGGACAGCGAACCTACGAGCAGTACTTC
TRBJ1-5,TRBV6-5,NA,NA,CASSYSTGNQPQHF,TGTGCCAGCAGTTACTCGACGGGGAATCAGCCCCAGCATTTT
TRBJ1-2,TRBV19,NA,NA,CASSPTLGRQNYGYTF,TGTGCCAGTAGCCCTACCTTGGGGCGGCAGAACTATGGCTACACCTTC
TRBJ1-1,TRBV30,TRBD1,NA,CAWKGGRNTEAFF,TGTGCCTGGAAAGGGGGCAGGAACACTGAAGCTTTCTTT
TRBJ1-4,TRBV19,TRBD1,NA,CATKTGIQNEKLFF,TGTGCCACTAAGACAGGGATTCAAAATGAAAAACTGTTTTTT
TRBJ1-3,TRBV4-1,NA,NA,CASSQGGQGPSGNTIYF,TGCGCCAGCAGCCAAGGGGGGCAGGGGCCCTCTGGAAACACCATATATTTT
TRBJ2-2,TRBV6-5,NA,NA,CASSSWGGVNTGELFF,TGTGCCAGCAGTTCTTGGGGCGGGGTCAACACCGGGGAGCTGTTTTTT
TRBJ2-1,TRBV6-5,TRBD1,NA,CASSGTAYNEQFF,TGTGCCAGCAGTGGGACAGCTTACAATGAGCAGTTCTTC
TRBJ2-2,TRBV6-5,TRBD2,NA,CASTRLAANTGELFF,TGTGCCAGCACGAGACTAGCGGCGAACACCGGGGAGCTGTTTTTT
TRBJ2-1,TRBV4-1,TRBD2,NA,CASSQPTSGQHNEQFF,TGCGCCAGCAGCCAGCCGACTAGCGGGCAGCACAATGAGCAGTTCTTC
TRBJ1-3,TRBV25-1,NA,NA,CASSFRDTGNTIYF,TGTGCCAGCAGTTTCCGCGATACTGGAAACACCATATATTTT
TRBJ1-3,TRBV28,NA,NA,CASSFSRSGGNTIYF,TGTGCCAGCAGTTTCTCTAGGAGCGGTGGAAACACCATATATTTT
TRBJ2-1,TRBV29-1,TRBD2,NA,CSVVTSGISEQFF,TGCAGCGTTGTTACTAGCGGGATCAGTGAGCAGTTCTTC
TRBJ2-2,TRBV11-3,TRBD1,NA,CASSHDRAGTGELFF,TGTGCCAGCAGTCATGACAGGGCAGGGACCGGGGAGCTGTTTTTT
TRBJ2-1,TRBV5-4,TRBD1,NA,CASQRNRGDTNEQFF,TGTGCCAGCCAACGTAACAGGGGGGATACCAATGAGCAGTTCTTC
TRBJ2-5,TRBV2,TRBD2,NA,CASSEASGKQETQYF,TGTGCCAGCAGTGAAGCTAGCGGGAAACAAGAGACCCAGTACTTC
TRBJ2-3,TRBV11-2,NA,NA,CASSLDRLGDTQYF,TGTGCCAGCAGCTTAGACAGGTTGGGAGATACGCAGTATTTT
TRBJ1-1,TRBV19,NA,once,CASSIQGNTEAFF,TGTGCCAGTAGTATACAGGGTAACACTGAAGCTTTCTTT